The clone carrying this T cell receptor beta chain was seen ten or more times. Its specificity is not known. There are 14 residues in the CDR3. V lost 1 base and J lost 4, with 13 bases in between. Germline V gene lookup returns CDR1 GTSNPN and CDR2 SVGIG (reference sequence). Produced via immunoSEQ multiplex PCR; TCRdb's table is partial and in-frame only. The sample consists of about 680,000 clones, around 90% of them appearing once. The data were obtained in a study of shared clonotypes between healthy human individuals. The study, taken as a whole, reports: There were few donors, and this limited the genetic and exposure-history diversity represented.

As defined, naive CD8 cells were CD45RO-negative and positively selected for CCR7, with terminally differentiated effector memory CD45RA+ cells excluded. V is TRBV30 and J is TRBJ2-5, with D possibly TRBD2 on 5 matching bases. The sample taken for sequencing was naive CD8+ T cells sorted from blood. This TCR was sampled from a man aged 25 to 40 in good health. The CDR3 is CAWSATSTGETQYF. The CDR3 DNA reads TGTGCCTGGAGTGCTACTAGTACCGGAGAGACCCAGTACTTC.